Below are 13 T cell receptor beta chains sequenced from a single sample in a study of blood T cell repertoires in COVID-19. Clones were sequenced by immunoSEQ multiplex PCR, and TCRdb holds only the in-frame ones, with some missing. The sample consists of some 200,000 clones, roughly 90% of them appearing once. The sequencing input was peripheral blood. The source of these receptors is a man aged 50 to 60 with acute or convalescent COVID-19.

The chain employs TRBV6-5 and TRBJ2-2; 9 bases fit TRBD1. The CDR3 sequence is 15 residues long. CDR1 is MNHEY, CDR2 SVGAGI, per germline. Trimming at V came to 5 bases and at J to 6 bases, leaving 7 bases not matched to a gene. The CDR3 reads CASSRPGQGAGELFF. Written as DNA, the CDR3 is TGTGCCAGCAGTCGACCGGGACAGGGAGCCGGGGAGCTGTTTTTT.

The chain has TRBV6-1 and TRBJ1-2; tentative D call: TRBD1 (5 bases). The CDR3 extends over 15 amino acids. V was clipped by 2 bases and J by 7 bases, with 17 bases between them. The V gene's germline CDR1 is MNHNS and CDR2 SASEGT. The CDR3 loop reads CASSESGLSKGGYTF. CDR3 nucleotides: TGTGCCAGCAGTGAATCGGGACTCTCTAAGGGTGGCTACACCTTC.

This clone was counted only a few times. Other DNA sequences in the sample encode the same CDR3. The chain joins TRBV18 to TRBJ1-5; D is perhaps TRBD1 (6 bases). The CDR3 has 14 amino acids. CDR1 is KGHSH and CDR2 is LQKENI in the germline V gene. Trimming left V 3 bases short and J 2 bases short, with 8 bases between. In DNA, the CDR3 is TGTGCCAGCTCACCTAACAGGGGCAATCAGCCCCAGCATTTT. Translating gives CASSPNRGNQPQHF.

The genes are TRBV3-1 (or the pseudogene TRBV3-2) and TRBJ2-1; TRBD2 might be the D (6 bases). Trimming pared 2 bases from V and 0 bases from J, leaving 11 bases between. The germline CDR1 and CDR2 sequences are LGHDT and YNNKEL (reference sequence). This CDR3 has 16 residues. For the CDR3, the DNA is TGTGCCAGCAGCCAATGGGGGACTCACTCCTACAATGAGCAGTTCTTC. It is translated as CASSQWGTHSYNEQFF.

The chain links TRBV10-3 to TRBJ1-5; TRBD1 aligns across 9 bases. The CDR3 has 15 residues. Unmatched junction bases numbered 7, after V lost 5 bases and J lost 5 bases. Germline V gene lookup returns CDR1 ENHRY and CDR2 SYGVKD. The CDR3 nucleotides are TGTGCCATCAGTACCGGGACAGGGCTGGATCAGCCCCAGCATTTT. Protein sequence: CAISTGTGLDQPQHF.

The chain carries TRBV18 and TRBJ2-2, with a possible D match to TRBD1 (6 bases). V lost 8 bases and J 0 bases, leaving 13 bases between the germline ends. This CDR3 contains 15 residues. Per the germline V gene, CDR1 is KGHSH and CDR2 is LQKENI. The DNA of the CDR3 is TGTGCCAGCGAACAGGGCCCGACGAACACCGGGGAGCTGTTTTTT. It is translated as CASEQGPTNTGELFF.

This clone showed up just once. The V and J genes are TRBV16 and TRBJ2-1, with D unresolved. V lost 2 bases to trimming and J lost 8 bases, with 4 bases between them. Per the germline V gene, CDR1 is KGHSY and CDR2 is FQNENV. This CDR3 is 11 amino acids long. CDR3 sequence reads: CASSQLDEQFF. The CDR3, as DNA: TGTGCCAGCAGCCAACTAGATGAGCAGTTCTTC.

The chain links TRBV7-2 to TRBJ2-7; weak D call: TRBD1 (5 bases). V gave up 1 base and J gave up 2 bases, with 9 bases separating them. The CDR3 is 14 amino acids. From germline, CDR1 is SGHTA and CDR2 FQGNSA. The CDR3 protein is CASSLGARAYEQYF. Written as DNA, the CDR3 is TGTGCCAGCAGCTTAGGGGCCAGGGCCTACGAGCAGTACTTC. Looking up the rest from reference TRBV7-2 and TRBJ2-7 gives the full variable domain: GAGVSQSPSNKVTEKGKDVELRCDPISGHTALYWYRQSLGQGLEFLIYFQGNSAPDKSGLPSDRFSAERTGGSVSTLTIQRTQQEDSAVYLCASSLGARAYEQYFGPGTRLTVT.

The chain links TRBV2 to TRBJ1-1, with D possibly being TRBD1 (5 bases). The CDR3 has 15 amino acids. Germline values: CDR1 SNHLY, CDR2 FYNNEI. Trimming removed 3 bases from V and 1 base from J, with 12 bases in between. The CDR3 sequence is CASSDQGLRNTEAFF. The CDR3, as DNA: TGTGCCAGCAGTGACCAGGGACTCAGGAACACTGAAGCTTTCTTT.

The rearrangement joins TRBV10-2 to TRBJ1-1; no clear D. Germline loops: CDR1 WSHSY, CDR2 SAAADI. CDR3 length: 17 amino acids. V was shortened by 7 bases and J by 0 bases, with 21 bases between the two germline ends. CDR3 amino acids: CASNLQAHPTMNTEAFF. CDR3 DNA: TGCGCCAGCAATCTTCAGGCCCACCCTACCATGAACACTGAAGCTTTCTTT.

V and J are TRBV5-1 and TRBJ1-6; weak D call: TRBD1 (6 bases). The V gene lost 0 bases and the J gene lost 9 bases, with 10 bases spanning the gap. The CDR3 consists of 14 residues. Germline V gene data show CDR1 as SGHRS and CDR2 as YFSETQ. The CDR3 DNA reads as TGCGCCAGCAGCTTGGAGAGGGGGGGTTCACCCCTCCACTTT. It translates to CASSLERGGSPLHF.

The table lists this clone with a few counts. CDR3 in amino acids: CASSLVAGGRETQYF. CDR3 in DNA: TGTGCCAGCAGTTTAGTCGCGGGGGGGAGGGAGACCCAGTACTTC. The rearrangement uses TRBV27 and TRBJ2-5; 9 nucleotides agree with TRBD2. There are 15 residues in the CDR3. The ends lost 2 bases at V and 5 bases at J; junction bases unmatched: 6. CDR1 is MNHEY and CDR2 is SMNVEV in the germline V gene (reference sequence).

CDR3 loop: CASSPEPGLATQYF. The CDR3, as DNA: TGTGCCAGCAGCCCGGAACCGGGACTAGCTACGCAGTATTTT. The chain joins TRBV7-9 to TRBJ2-3, with 9 bases lining up with TRBD2. The CDR3 has 14 amino acids. Trimming took 5 bases from V and 8 from J; bases not matched to a gene: 8. Germline CDR1 SEHNR, CDR2 FQNEAQ (reference sequence). The full variable domain, its missing parts supplied by reference TRBV7-9 and TRBJ2-3, is DTGVSQNPRHKITKRGQNVTFRCDPISEHNRLYWYRQTLGQGPEFLTYFQNEAQLEKSRLLSDRFSAERPKGSFSTLEIQRTEQGDSAMYLCASSPEPGLATQYFGPGTRLTVL.